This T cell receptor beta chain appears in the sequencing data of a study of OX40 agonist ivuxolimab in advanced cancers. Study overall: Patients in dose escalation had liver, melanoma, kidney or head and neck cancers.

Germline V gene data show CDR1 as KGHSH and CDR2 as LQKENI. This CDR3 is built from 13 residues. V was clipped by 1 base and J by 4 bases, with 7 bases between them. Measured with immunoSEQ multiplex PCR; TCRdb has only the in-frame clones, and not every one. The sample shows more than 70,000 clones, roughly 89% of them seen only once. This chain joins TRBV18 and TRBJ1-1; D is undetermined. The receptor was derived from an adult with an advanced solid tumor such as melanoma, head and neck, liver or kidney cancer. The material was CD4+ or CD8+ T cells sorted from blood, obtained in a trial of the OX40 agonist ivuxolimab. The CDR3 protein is CASSPQSSTEAFF. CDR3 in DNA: TGTGCCAGCTCACCACAGAGTAGCACTGAAGCTTTCTTT.